This is a list of T cell receptor beta chains from one sample in a study of OX40 agonist ivuxolimab in advanced cancers. Method: immunoSEQ multiplex PCR; TCRdb's copy keeps in-frame clones and lacks some. The profile shows roughly 63,000 clones, roughly four fifths of them singletons. This specimen was CD4+ or CD8+ T cells sorted from blood, taken in a trial of the OX40 agonist ivuxolimab. The origin of the receptors is an adult with an advanced solid tumor such as melanoma, head and neck, liver or kidney cancer. CDR3s include the opening cysteine and the closing phenylalanine or tryptophan. D genes are given only for firm matches. The size entry is marked missing in some rows and otherwise reads once, few, many or a size class.

v_call,clone_size,d_call,j_call,cdr3_aa,cdr3_nt
TRBV19,-,TRBD1,TRBJ1-1,CASSSGQGLPEAFF,TGTGCCAGTAGTTCGGGACAGGGACTTCCTGAAGCTTTCTTT
TRBV7-8,-,-,TRBJ2-6,CASSPLLLTGVLTF,TGTGCCAGCAGCCCCCTCCTACTGACAGGCGTCCTGACTTTC
TRBV14,-,TRBD2,TRBJ2-7,CASSRSGGTYEQYF,TGTGCCAGCAGCCGAAGCGGGGGAACCTACGAGCAGTACTTC
TRBV6-5,-,-,TRBJ1-1,CASSYLTGGVGTEAFF,TGTGCCAGCAGTTATCTCACGGGCGGGGTTGGCACTGAAGCTTTCTTT
TRBV4-2,-,TRBD2,TRBJ2-3,CASSQPNQGLAGVSTDTQYF,TGTGCCAGCAGCCAACCAAACCAGGGACTAGCGGGGGTGAGCACAGATACGCAGTATTTT
TRBV7-9,-,-,TRBJ2-5,CASSPQEETQYF,TGTGCCAGCAGCCCTCAGGAAGAGACCCAGTACTTC
TRBV6-5,-,-,TRBJ2-3,CASSYGRRTRSDTQYF,TGTGCCAGCAGTTACGGACGACGGACGCGGTCAGATACGCAGTATTTT
TRBV11-3,-,-,TRBJ2-7,CASSDRPSSYEQYF,TGTGCCAGCAGCGACAGGCCCAGCTCCTACGAGCAGTACTTC
TRBV6-5,-,-,TRBJ1-1,CASRTTQNTEAFF,TGTGCCAGCAGGACTACCCAGAACACTGAAGCTTTCTTT
TRBV5-1,-,-,TRBJ1-1,CASRQVSSLNTEAFF,TGCGCCAGCAGACAGGTATCCTCCTTGAACACTGAAGCTTTCTTT
TRBV11-3,-,-,TRBJ1-1,CASSYNRVRANTEAFF,TGTGCCAGCAGCTATAACAGGGTGAGGGCGAACACTGAAGCTTTCTTT
TRBV18,-,TRBD2,TRBJ2-1,CASSRGLAGVNEQFF,TGTGCCAGCTCTAGGGGACTAGCGGGGGTCAATGAGCAGTTCTTC
TRBV11-3,-,-,TRBJ1-1,CASSLDAGRNTEAFF,TGTGCCAGCAGCTTAGATGCCGGCCGGAACACTGAAGCTTTCTTT
TRBV4-3,-,-,TRBJ2-3,CASSPYQGGGDTQYF,TGCGCCAGCAGTCCCTACCAGGGAGGGGGAGATACGCAGTATTTT
TRBV5-8,-,TRBD1,TRBJ2-2,CASSEGTGPGELFF,TGTGCCAGCAGCGAGGGGACAGGCCCCGGGGAGCTGTTTTTT
TRBV9,-,-,TRBJ2-7,CASSPGGTAYEQYF,TGTGCCAGCAGCCCTGGCGGGACGGCATACGAGCAGTACTTC
TRBV30,-,TRBD2,TRBJ2-6,CAWSPGALAGGLHAGANVLTF,TGTGCCTGGAGTCCCGGGGCACTAGCGGGGGGGCTGCACGCTGGGGCCAACGTCCTGACTTTC
TRBV2,-,-,TRBJ2-4,CASGIAKNIQYF,TGTGCCAGCGGGATAGCCAAAAACATTCAGTACTTC
TRBV11-3,-,-,TRBJ2-5,CASSPQPSGAWETQYF,TGTGCCAGCAGCCCACAACCGTCGGGGGCATGGGAGACCCAGTACTTC
TRBV2,few,-,TRBJ2-3,CASSAAGNPTDTQYF,TGTGCCAGCAGTGCGGCAGGGAATCCCACAGATACGCAGTATTTT
TRBV20-1,-,-,TRBJ2-5,CSASPQETQYF,TGCAGTGCCAGCCCCCAAGAGACCCAGTACTTC
TRBV29-1,-,-,TRBJ2-5,CSVRSRDIQETQYF,TGCAGCGTCCGGTCCCGGGACATTCAAGAGACCCAGTACTTC
TRBV5-1,few,-,TRBJ1-1,CASSLTYASEAFF,TGCGCCAGCAGCTTGACATACGCCTCTGAAGCTTTCTTT
TRBV7-9,-,-,TRBJ2-5,CASSIGEETQYF,TGTGCCAGCAGCATTGGGGAAGAGACCCAGTACTTC
TRBV6-5,-,-,TRBJ1-6,CASSYGEGANNSPLHF,TGTGCCAGCAGTTACGGGGAGGGCGCTAATAATTCACCCCTCCACTTT
TRBV9,-,-,TRBJ1-5,CASSVSGQGNQPQHF,TGTGCCAGCAGCGTCTCGGGGCAGGGGAATCAGCCCCAGCATTTT
TRBV5-4,-,-,TRBJ2-1,CASSRGWESSYNEQFF,TGTGCCAGCAGCCGCGGGTGGGAAAGCTCCTACAATGAGCAGTTCTTC
TRBV6-5,-,-,TRBJ2-7,CASSYSSWGDEQYF,TGTGCCAGCAGTTACTCGAGTTGGGGGGACGAGCAGTACTTC
TRBV6-1,-,-,TRBJ2-6,CASSVHLGQGANVLTF,TGTGCCAGCAGTGTACACCTAGGTCAGGGGGCCAACGTCCTGACTTTC
TRBV6-6,once,-,TRBJ1-5,CASAGQGGNQPQHF,TGTGCCAGCGCAGGGCAGGGCGGCAATCAGCCCCAGCATTTT